This T cell receptor (beta chain) was found in a study of CD4+ T cells in melanoma. The table came from immunoSEQ multiplex PCR; TCRdb's copy has only in-frame clones and leaves some out. The table records about 140,000 clones, around nine tenths of them present only once. The sequence derives from a human donor with melanoma.

CDR3 loop: CAISERPNTDTQYF. The CDR3 DNA sequence: TGTGCCATCAGTGAGCGCCCCAACACAGATACGCAGTATTTT. The chain links TRBV10-3 to TRBJ2-3; no definite D call. From germline, CDR1 is ENHRY and CDR2 SYGVKD. CDR3 size: 14 residues. Trimming took 2 bases from V and 2 from J, leaving 8 bases between them.